Listed below are T cell receptor beta chains from one sample, sequenced in a study of blood T cell repertoires in COVID-19. TCRdb keeps only in-frame clones here, not all; method: immunoSEQ multiplex PCR. The sample holds under 300,000 clones, approximately 91% seen once. The sequenced material came from PBMCs or T cells enriched from blood (not recorded which). The source of these receptors is a woman aged 40-49 years with acute COVID-19. Both conserved end residues are part of each CDR3. The order of the fields is clone size, D gene, V gene, J gene, CDR3 DNA, CDR3 protein. A D gene is named only where the DNA matches it firmly. Expanded clones are given a class, and other clones once, few, many or no size at all.

NA	TRBD2	TRBV30	TRBJ2-1	TGTGCCTGGAGTGCACCGGGACTAGCGGGAGGCCACAATGAGCAGTTCTTC	CAWSAPGLAGGHNEQFF
few	TRBD2	TRBV20-1	TRBJ2-1	TGCAGTGCTAGTAAATCTAGCGGGAGGTCATACGGGAATGAGCAGTTCTTC	CSASKSSGRSYGNEQFF
NA	NA	TRBV5-4	TRBJ1-2	TGTGCCAGCAGCTTGGATTCGCGGGCAGGGGATGGCTACACCTTC	CASSLDSRAGDGYTF
once	TRBD2	TRBV7-2	TRBJ2-3	TGTGCCAGCAGCTTAGCGGGACTAGCGGGGGGGCAGACAGATACGCAGTATTTT	CASSLAGLAGGQTDTQYF
once	TRBD1	TRBV6-1	TRBJ2-7	TGTGCCAGCAGTGAGGGCCCGGGACAGTACTACGAGCAGTACTTC	CASSEGPGQYYEQYF
NA	NA	TRBV11-2	TRBJ2-7	TGTGCCAGCAGCGGGGGAGGGGGTGTCTACGAGCAGTACTTC	CASSGGGGVYEQYF
few	TRBD2	TRBV30	TRBJ2-2	TGTGCCTGGGGATACAAGCGGGGGGGTAACACCGGGGAGCTGTTTTTT	CAWGYKRGGNTGELFF
NA	TRBD1	TRBV5-8	TRBJ1-4	TGTGCCAGCACCCGGACAGGGGCCTCCAGACCAGGTGAAAAACTGTTTTTT	CASTRTGASRPGEKLFF
NA	TRBD1	TRBV14	TRBJ1-1	TGTGCCAGCAGCCAAGAACGACGGGACAGTACAGCTTTCTTT	CASSQERRDSTAFF
NA	TRBD1	TRBV24-1	TRBJ2-5	TGTGCCACCAGTGATGGGACAGACCAAGAGACCCAGTACTTC	CATSDGTDQETQYF
NA	NA	TRBV28	TRBJ2-5	TGTGCCAGCAGTTTAGGGGTGATTACCTCGGGGGAGACCCAGTACTTC	CASSLGVITSGETQYF
NA	NA	TRBV5-5	TRBJ1-1	TGTGCCAGCAGCTTGGGTCCGGAGCAGAACACTGAAGCTTTCTTT	CASSLGPEQNTEAFF
NA	NA	TRBV28	TRBJ1-6	TGTGCCAGCAGTCCAGACTCTAATTCACCCCTCCACTTT	CASSPDSNSPLHF
NA	NA	TRBV7-9	TRBJ2-3	TGTGCCAGCAGCCACCCACAGACAGATACGCAGTATTTT	CASSHPQTDTQYF
NA	TRBD2	TRBV20-1	TRBJ2-1	TGCAGTGCTAGTGGGGCGGGAGGCAGGAATGAGCAGTTCTTC	CSASGAGGRNEQFF
NA	TRBD1	TRBV28	TRBJ1-4	TGTGCCAGCAGTGGACAGGGGTTGGTAAGGGAAAAACTGTTTTTT	CASSGQGLVREKLFF
NA	NA	TRBV3-1/TRBV3-2	TRBJ2-1	TGTGCCAGCAGCTCACGAATCAGGGATGAGCAGTTCTTC	CASSSRIRDEQFF
NA	NA	TRBV18	TRBJ2-3	TGTGCCAGCTCACCCCGGACTCGCACAGATACGCAGTATTTT	CASSPRTRTDTQYF
once	NA	TRBV30	TRBJ2-1	TGTGCCTGGAGTTCGGTCTCCTACAATGAGCAGTTCTTC	CAWSSVSYNEQFF
NA	TRBD1	TRBV5-1	TRBJ2-7	TGCGCCAGCAGCTCTCCGGGACAGGGAAGTTACGAGCAGTACTTC	CASSSPGQGSYEQYF
NA	NA	TRBV12-3/TRBV12-4	TRBJ2-1	TGTGCCAGCAGTCCCCCCTCGGGTGAGCAGTTCTTC	CASSPPSGEQFF
NA	NA	TRBV9	TRBJ1-3	TGTGCCAGCAGCGTAGTCAGGGAGGGCACCATATATTTT	CASSVVREGTIYF
NA	TRBD2	TRBV15	TRBJ2-2	TGTGCCACCAGCAGAGACAGGATGGCGGGGGTGAACACCGGGGAGCTGTTTTTT	CATSRDRMAGVNTGELFF
once	TRBD2	TRBV4-3	TRBJ2-1	TGCGCCAGCAGCCAAGCTCCAGTAACGGGAGGGCCGTACAATGAGCAGTTCTTC	CASSQAPVTGGPYNEQFF
NA	NA	TRBV18	TRBJ1-6	TGTGCCAGCTCACAGGACTCCCAACCACCCCTCCACTTT	CASSQDSQPPLHF
NA	TRBD1	TRBV3-1/TRBV3-2	TRBJ2-7	TGTGCCAGCAGCCGAGCCGGGACAGGGTTCTACGAGCAGTACTTC	CASSRAGTGFYEQYF
NA	NA	TRBV6-5	TRBJ1-1	TGTGCCAGCAGTAAACGGGTCTACACTGAAGCTTTCTTT	CASSKRVYTEAFF
NA	NA	TRBV28	TRBJ1-2	TGTGCCAGCAGTTTTACCCTACGGGGTGGCTACACCTTC	CASSFTLRGGYTF
NA	NA	TRBV6-2/TRBV6-3	TRBJ1-5	TGTGCCAGCAGTTACAGGGAGTCAGTATACCAGCCCCAGCATTTT	CASSYRESVYQPQHF
NA	NA	TRBV19	TRBJ1-1	TGTGCCAGTAGTGCATCTCCAGGGTGGGCTGAAGCTTTCTTT	CASSASPGWAEAFF
NA	NA	TRBV5-6	TRBJ1-1	TGTGCCAGCTACCCGGGAAGAATGAACACTGAAGCTTTCTTT	CASYPGRMNTEAFF
NA	NA	TRBV5-1	TRBJ1-1	TGCGCCAGCAGCCGCAGGAACACTGAAGCTTTCTTT	CASSRRNTEAFF
NA	NA	TRBV30	TRBJ2-7	TGTGCCTGGACCCTTGGGTCCTCGGAGGGGCAGTACTTC	CAWTLGSSEGQYF
NA	NA	TRBV19	TRBJ1-1	TGTGCCAGTAGTCGGACCCCTAGCGCTGAAGCTTTCTTT	CASSRTPSAEAFF
NA	NA	TRBV29-1	TRBJ1-2	TGCAGCGTTGAAGATCTAACCGCGACTAGGGGCTATGGCTACACCTTC	CSVEDLTATRGYGYTF